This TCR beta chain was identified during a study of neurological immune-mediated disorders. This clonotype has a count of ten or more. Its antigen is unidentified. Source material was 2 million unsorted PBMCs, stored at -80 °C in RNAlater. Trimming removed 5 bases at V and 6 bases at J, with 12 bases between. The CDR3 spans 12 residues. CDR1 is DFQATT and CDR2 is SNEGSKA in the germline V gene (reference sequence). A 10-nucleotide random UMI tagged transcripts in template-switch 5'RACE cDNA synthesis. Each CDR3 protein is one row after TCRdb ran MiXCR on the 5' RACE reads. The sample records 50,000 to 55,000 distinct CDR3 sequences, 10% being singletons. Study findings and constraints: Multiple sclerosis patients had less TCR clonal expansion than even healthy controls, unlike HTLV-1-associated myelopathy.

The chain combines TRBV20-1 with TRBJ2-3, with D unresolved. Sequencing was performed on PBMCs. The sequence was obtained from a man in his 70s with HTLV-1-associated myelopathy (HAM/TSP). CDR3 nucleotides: TGCAGTGCTCCAAATTTGGGGGATACGCAGTATTTT. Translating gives CSAPNLGDTQYF.